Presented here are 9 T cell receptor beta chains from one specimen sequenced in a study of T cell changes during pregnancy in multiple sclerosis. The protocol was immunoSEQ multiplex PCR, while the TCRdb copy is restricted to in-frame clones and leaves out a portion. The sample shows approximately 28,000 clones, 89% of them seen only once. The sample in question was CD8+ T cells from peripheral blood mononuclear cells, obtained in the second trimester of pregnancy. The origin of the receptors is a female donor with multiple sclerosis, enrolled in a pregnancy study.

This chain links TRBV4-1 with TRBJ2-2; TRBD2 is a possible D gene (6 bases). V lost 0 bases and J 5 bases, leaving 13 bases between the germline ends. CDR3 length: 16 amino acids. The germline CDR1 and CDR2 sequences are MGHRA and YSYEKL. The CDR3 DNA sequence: TGCGCCAGCAGCCAAGATAAACGGGGAGGTACCGGGGAGCTGTTTTTT. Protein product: CASSQDKRGGTGELFF.

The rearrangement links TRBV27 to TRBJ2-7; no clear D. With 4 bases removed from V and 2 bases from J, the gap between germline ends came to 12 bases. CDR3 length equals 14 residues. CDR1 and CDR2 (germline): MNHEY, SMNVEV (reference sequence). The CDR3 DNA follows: TGTGCCAGCAGTTCTCGGGTCTCGGCCTACGAGCAGTACTTC. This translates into CASSSRVSAYEQYF.

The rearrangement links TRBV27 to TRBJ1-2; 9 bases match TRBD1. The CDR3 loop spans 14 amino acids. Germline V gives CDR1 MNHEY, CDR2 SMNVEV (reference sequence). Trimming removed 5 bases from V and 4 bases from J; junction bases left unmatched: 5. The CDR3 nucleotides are TGTGCCAGCAGTAAAGAGACAGGGGGCTATGGCTACACCTTC. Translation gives CASSKETGGYGYTF.

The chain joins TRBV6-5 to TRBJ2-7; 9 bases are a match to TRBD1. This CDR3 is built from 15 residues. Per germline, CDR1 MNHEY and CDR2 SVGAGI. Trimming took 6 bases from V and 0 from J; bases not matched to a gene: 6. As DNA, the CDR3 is TGTGCCAGCAGGGCCGCGACAGGGGGCTCCTACGAGCAGTACTTC. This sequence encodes CASRAATGGSYEQYF.

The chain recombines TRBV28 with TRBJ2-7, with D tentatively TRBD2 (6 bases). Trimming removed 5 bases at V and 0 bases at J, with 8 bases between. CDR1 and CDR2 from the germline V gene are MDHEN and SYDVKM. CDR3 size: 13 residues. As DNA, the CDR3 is TGTGCCAGCAGTACCGGGAGCTCCTACGAGCAGTACTTC. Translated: CASSTGSSYEQYF.

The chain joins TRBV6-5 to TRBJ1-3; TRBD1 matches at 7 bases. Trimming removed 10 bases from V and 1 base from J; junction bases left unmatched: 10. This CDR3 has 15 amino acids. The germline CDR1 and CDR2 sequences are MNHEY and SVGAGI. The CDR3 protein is CATRPGQNSGNTIYF. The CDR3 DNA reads TGTGCCACTCGACCGGGACAGAATTCTGGAAACACCATATATTTT.

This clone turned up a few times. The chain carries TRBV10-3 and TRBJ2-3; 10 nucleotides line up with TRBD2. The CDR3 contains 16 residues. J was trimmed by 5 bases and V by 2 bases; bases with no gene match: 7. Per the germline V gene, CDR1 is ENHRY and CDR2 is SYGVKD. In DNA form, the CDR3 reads TGTGCCATCAGTGAGCGGGGGCTAGCGGGAGTAGATACGCAGTATTTT. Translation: CAISERGLAGVDTQYF.

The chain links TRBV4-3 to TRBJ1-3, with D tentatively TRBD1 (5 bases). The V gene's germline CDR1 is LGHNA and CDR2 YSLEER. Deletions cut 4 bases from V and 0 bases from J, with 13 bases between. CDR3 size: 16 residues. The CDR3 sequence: CASSPSRQSSGNTIYF. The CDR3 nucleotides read TGCGCCAGCAGCCCATCCCGACAGAGCTCTGGAAACACCATATATTTT.

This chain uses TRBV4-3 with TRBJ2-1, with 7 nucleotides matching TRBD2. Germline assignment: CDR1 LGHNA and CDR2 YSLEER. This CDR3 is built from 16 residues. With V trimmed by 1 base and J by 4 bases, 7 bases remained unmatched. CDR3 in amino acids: CASSQGERGEYNEQFF. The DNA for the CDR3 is TGCGCCAGCAGCCAAGGGGAGCGGGGAGAATACAATGAGCAGTTCTTC.